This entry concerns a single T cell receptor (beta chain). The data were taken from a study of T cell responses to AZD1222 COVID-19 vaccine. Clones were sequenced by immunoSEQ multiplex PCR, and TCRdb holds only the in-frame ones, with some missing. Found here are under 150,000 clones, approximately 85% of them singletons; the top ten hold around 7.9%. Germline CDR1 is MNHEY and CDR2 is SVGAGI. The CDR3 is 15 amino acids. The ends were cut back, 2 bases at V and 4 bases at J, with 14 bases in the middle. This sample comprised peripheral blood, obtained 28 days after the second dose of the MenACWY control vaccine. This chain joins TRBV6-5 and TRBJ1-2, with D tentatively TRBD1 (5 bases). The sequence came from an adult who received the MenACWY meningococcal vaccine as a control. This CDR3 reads CASSYGYSRGYGYTF. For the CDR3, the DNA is TGTGCCAGCAGTTACGGGTACTCAAGGGGCTATGGCTACACCTTC.